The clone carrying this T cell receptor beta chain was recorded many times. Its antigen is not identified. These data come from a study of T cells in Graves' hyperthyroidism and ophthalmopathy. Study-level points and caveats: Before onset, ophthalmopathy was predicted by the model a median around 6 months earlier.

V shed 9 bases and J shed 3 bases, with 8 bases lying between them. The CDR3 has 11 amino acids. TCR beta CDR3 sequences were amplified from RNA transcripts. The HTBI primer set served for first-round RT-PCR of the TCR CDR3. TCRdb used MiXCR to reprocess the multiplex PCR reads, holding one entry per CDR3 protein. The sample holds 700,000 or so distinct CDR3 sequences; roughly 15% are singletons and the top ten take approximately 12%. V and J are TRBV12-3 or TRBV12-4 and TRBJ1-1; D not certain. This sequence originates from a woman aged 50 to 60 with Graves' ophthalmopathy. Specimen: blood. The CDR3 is CASISYTEAFF. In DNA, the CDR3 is TGTGCCAGTATTTCCTACACTGAAGCTTTCTTT.